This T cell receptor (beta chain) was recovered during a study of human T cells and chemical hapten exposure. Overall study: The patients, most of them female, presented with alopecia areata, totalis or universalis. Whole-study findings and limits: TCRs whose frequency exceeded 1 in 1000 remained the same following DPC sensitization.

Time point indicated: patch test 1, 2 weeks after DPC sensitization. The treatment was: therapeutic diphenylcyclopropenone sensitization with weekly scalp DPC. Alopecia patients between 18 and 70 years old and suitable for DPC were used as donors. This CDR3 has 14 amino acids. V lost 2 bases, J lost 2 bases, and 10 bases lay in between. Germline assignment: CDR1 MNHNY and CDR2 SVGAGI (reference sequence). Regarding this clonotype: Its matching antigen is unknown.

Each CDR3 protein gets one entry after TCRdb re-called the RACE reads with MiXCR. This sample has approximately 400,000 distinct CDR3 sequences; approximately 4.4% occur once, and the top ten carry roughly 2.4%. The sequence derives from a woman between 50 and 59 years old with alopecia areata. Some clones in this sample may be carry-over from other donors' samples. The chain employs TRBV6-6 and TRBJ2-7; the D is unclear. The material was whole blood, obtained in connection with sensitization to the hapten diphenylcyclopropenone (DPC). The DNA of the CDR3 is TGTGCCAGCAGTTACGTGGGTTGGACCTACGAGCAGTACTTC. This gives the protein CASSYVGWTYEQYF.